The T cell receptor beta chain described here comes from a study of early T cells in non-severe SARS-CoV-2 infection. Study in general: Unsorted whole blood bulk RNA was sequenced, with unpaired chains.

This CDR3 has 13 amino acids. Trimming shortened V by 6 bases and J by 2 bases, and 10 bases separated the two germline ends. Unique molecular identifiers were attached to individual cDNA molecules. Each CDR3 protein is one row after TCRdb ran MiXCR on the 5' RACE reads. In the table there are 55,000 to 75,000 distinct CDR3 sequences, 9.5% to 13% of which are singletons. The chain has TRBV12-3 or TRBV12-4 and TRBJ1-2; D gene ambiguous. The clonotype was recovered from an adult who was a healthcare worker with PCR-confirmed SARS-CoV-2 infection or an uninfected control (not recorded which). The specimen sequenced was whole blood. The CDR3 DNA sequence: TGTGCCAGCAGCTCCTCGGTGAACTATGGCTACACCTTC. Protein sequence: CASSSSVNYGYTF.